This TCR beta chain derives from a study of control samples from healthy donors and cancer patients. Assay: immunoSEQ multiplex PCR; the TCRdb copy retains only in-frame clones and omits some. The data show tens of thousands of clones, 94% seen once. Trimming removed 3 bases from V and 4 bases from J, with 12 bases in between. The CDR3 totals 13 residues. The germline V gene has CDR1 DFQATT and CDR2 SNEGSKA (reference sequence). V gene TRBV20-1 combines with J gene TRBJ1-1; D is possibly TRBD1 (5 bases). Sequenced: blood. This TCR came from a woman between 18 and 30 years old in good health. The CDR3 DNA follows: TGCAGTGCTAGTCACGGCAGGGTCACTGAAGCTTTCTTT. This sequence encodes CSASHGRVTEAFF.